This T cell receptor beta chain was sequenced in a study of OX40 agonist ivuxolimab in advanced cancers. General study points: Antigen targets of the expanded peripheral T cells went undetermined. Clones of CD4+ and CD8+ blood T cells grew by week 6 at doses of 0.1 to 3.0 mg/kg.

Deletions cut 4 bases from V and 0 bases from J, with 9 bases between. Germline V lookup: CDR1 SNHLY, CDR2 FYNNEI. The CDR3 covers 15 residues. As regards this clone: Its antigen is not known.

Produced via immunoSEQ multiplex PCR; TCRdb's table is partial and in-frame only. The table shows roughly 55,000 clones, with 70% to 80% occurring only once. The receptor was derived from an adult with an advanced solid tumor such as melanoma, head and neck, liver or kidney cancer. The chain joins TRBV2 to TRBJ2-2, with D tentatively TRBD1 (5 bases). Material: CD4+ or CD8+ T cells sorted from blood, obtained in a trial of the OX40 agonist ivuxolimab. The CDR3 DNA follows: TGTGCCAGCAGTGCCGGACATTCGAACACCGGGGAGCTGTTTTTT. It is translated as CASSAGHSNTGELFF.